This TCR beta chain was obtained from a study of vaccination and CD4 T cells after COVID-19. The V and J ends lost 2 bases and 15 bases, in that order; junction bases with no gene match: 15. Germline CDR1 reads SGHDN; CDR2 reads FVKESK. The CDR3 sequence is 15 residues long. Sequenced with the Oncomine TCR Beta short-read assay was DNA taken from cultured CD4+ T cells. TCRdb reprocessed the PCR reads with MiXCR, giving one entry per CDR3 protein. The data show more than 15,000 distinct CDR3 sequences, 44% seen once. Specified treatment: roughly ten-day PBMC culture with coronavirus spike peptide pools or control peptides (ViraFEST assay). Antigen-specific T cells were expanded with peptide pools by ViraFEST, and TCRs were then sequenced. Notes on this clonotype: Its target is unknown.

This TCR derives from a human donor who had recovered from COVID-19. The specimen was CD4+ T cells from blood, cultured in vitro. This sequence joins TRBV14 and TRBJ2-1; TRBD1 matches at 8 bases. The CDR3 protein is CASSQQRTGRSLPFF. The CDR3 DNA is TGTGCCAGCAGCCAACAAAGGACAGGGAGGAGTTTGCCGTTCTTC. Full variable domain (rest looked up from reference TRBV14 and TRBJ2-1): EAGVTQFPSHSVIEKGQTVTLRCDPISGHDNLYWYRRVMGKEIKFLLHFVKESKQDESGMPNNRFLAERTGGTYSTLKVQPAELEDSGVYFCASSQQRTGRSLPFFGPGTRLTVL.